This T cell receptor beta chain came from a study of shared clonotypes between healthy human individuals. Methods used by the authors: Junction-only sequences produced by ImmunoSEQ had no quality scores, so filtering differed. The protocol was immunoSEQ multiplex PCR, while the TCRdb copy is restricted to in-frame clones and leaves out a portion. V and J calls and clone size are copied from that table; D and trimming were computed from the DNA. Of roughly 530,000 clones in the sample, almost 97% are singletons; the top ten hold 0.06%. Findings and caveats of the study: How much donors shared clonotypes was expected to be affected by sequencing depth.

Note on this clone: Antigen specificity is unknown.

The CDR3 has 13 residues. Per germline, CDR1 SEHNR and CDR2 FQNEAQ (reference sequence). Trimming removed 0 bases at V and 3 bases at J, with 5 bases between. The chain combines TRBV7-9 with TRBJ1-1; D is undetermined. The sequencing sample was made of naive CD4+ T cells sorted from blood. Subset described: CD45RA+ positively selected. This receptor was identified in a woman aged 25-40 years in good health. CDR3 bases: TGTGCCAGCAGCTTAGCGGAAGACACTGAAGCTTTCTTT. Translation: CASSLAEDTEAFF.